The T cell receptor (beta chain) under discussion was sequenced for a study of T cell repertoires in cytomegalovirus infection. Background on the study: Shared public TCR beta signatures pointed to both CMV infection and a matching HLA type. Whole-study results and caveats: Pooled public TCR beta family frequency picked out CMV carriers with the relevant HLA. HLA-C-restricted TCR beta clonotypes specific for CMV led the ex vivo response.

Trimming pared 1 base from V and 0 bases from J, leaving 10 bases between. The germline CDR1 and CDR2 sequences are SEHNR and FQNEAQ (reference sequence). The CDR3 totals 16 residues. This clonotype came up many times. Its antigen is still unknown. Each CDR3 protein is one row after TCRdb ran MiXCR on the reads. The repertoire has around 320,000 distinct CDR3 sequences, 8% to 9.5% of them found once; the top ten carry around 4.1%. The clonotype originates from a human donor in good health (CMV status not recorded). Some clones in this sample may be carry-over from other donors' samples. The chain has TRBV7-9 and TRBJ2-1, with D uncertain. Material: PBMCs. The CDR3 DNA follows: TGTGCCAGCAGCTTAGTCTTGAGGAGCTCCTACAATGAGCAGTTCTTC. It is translated as CASSLVLRSSYNEQFF.